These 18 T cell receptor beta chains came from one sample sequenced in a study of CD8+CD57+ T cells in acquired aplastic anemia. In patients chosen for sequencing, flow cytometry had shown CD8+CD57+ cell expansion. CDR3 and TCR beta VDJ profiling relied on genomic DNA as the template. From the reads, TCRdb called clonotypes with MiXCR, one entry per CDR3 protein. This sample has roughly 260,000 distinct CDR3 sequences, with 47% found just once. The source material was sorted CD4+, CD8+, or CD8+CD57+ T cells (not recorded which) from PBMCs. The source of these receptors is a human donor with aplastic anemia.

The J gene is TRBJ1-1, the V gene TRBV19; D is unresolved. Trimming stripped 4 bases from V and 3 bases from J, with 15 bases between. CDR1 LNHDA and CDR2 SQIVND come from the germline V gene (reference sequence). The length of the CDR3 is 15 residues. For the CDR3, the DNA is TGTGCCAGTAGTACCGTCGTAGCGCTCGACACTGAAGCTTTCTTT. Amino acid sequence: CASSTVVALDTEAFF.

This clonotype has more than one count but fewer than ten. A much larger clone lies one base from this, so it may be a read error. The DNA for the CDR3 is TGCAGTGTCTTACCATCGGGGGCCCGCGGTGATACGCAGTGTTTT. Encoded protein: CSVLPSGARGDTQCF. V is TRBV20-1 and J is TRBJ2-3; D is perhaps TRBD1 or TRBD2 (6 bases each). Germline assignment: CDR1 DFQATT and CDR2 SNEGSKA (reference sequence). The CDR3 has 15 residues.

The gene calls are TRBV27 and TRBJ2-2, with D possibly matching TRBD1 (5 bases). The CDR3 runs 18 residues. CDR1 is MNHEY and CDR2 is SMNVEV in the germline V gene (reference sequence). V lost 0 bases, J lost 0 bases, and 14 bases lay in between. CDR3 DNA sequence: TGTGCCAGCAGTTTATCCCCTCTACAGGCTGCGAACACCGGGGAGCTGTTTTTT. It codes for CASSLSPLQAANTGELFF.

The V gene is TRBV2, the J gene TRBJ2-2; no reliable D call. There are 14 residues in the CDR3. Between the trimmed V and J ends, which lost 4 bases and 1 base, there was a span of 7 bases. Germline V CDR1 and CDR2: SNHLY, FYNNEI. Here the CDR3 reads CASSGPGNTGELFF. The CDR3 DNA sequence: TGTGCCAGCAGTGGTCCAGGGAACACCGGGGAGCTGTTTTTT. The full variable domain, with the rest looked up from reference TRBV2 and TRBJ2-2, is EPEVTQTPSHQVTQMGQEVILRCVPISNHLYFYWYRQILGQKVEFLVSFYNNEISEKSEIFDDQFSVERPDGSNFTLKIRSTKLEDSAMYFCASSGPGNTGELFFGEGSRLTVL.

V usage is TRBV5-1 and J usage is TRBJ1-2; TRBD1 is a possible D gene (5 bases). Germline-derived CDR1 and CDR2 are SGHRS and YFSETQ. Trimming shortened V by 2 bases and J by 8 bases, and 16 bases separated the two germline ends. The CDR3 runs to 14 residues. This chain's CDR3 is CASSLNTGTSGYTF. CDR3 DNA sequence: TGCGCCAGCAGCTTAAATACGGGGACTAGCGGCTACACCTTC.

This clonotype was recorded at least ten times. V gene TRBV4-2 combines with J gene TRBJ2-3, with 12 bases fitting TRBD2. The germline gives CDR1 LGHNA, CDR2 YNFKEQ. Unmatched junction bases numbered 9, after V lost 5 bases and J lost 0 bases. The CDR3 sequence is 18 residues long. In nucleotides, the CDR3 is TGTGCCAGCAGCGCAAAGACCGGGACTAGCGGGAGCACAGATACGCAGTATTTT. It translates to CASSAKTGTSGSTDTQYF.

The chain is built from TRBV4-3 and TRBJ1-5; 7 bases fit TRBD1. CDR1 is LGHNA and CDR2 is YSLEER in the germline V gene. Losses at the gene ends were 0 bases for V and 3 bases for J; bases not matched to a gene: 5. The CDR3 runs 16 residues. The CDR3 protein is CASSQDTGVYNQPQHF. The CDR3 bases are TGCGCCAGCAGCCAAGATACAGGGGTGTACAATCAGCCCCAGCATTTT.

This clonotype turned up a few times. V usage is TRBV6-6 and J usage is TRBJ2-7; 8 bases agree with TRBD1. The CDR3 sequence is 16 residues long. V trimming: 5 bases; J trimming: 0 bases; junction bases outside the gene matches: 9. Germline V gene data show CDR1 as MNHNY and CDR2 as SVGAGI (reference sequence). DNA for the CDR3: TGTGCCAGCAGTGAAGGGGCAGGGGGCCACTCCTACGAGCAGTACTTC. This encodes CASSEGAGGHSYEQYF.

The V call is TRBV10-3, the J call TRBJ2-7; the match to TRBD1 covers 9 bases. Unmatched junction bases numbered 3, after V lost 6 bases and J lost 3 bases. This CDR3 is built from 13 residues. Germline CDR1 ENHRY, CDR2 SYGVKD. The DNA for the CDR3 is TGTGCCATCAGGCCGGGACAGGGCTACGAGCAGTACTTC. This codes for CAIRPGQGYEQYF.

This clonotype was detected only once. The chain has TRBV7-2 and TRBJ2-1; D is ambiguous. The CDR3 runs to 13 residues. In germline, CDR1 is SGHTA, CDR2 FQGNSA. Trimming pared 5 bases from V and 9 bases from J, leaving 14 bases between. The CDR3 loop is CASSPTTAAEQFF. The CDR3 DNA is TGTGCCAGCAGCCCCACGACGGCGGCTGAGCAGTTCTTC.

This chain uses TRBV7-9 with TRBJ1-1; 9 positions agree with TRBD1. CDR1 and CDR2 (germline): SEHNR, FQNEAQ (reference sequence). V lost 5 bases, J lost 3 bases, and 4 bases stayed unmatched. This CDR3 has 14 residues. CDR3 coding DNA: TGTGCCAGCAGCCCAAGGACAGGGGACACTGAAGCTTTCTTT. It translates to CASSPRTGDTEAFF. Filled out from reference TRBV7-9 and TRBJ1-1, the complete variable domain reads DTGVSQNPRHKITKRGQNVTFRCDPISEHNRLYWYRQTLGQGPEFLTYFQNEAQLEKSRLLSDRFSAERPKGSFSTLEIQRTEQGDSAMYLCASSPRTGDTEAFFGQGTRLTVV.

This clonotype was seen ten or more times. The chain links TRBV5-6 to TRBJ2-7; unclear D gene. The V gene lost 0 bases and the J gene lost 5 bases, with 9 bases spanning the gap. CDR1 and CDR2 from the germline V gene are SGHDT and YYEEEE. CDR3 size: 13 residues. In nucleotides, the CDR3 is TGTGCCAGCAGCTTGGCCCAGGCAAACGAGCAGTACTTC. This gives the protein CASSLAQANEQYF.

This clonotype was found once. CDR3 sequence reads: CASSSGTSLGARQFF. The CDR3 DNA follows: TGTGCCAGCAGCTCAGGGACTAGCCTGGGGGCTAGGCAGTTCTTC. The chain is built from TRBV7-9 and TRBJ2-1; 9 bases are shared with TRBD2. Germline V gene lookup returns CDR1 SEHNR and CDR2 FQNEAQ (reference sequence). The CDR3 runs to 15 residues. V lost 4 bases, J lost 12 bases, and 13 bases stayed unmatched.

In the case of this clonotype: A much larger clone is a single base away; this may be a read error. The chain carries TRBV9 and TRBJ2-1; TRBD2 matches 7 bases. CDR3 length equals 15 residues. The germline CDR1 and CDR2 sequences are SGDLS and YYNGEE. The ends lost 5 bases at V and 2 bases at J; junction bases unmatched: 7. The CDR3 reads CASRSLAEPYNEQFF. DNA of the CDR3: TGTGCCAGCAGAAGTCTAGCGGAACCCTACAATGAGCAGTTCTTC.

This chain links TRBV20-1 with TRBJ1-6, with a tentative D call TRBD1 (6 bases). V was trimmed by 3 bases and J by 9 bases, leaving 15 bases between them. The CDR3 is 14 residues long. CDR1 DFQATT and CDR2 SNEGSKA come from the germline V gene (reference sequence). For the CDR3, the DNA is TGCAGTGCTAGCGGCAGGACAGACAGTTCACCCCTCCACTTT. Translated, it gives CSASGRTDSSPLHF.

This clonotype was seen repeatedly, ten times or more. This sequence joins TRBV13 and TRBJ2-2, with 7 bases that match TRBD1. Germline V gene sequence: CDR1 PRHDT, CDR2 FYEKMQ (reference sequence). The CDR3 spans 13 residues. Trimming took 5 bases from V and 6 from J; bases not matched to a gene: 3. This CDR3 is CASSQGGSGELFF. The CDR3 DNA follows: TGTGCCAGCAGCCAAGGGGGCTCCGGGGAGCTGTTTTTT.

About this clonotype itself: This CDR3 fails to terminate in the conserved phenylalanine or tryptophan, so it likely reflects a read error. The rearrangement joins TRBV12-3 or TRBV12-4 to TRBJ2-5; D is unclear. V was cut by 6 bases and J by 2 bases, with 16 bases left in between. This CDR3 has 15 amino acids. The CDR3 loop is CASSAPLADQETQYS. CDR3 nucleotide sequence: TGTGCCAGCAGCGCACCCCTCGCGGATCAAGAGACCCAGTACTCC.

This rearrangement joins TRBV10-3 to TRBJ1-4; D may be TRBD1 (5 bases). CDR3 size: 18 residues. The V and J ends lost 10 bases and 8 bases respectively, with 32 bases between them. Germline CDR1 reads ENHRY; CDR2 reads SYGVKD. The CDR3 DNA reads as TGTGCCAGCCAAACTTCGACAGACGGAAGGAGGGAGGTGGAAAAACTGTTTTTT. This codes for CASQTSTDGRREVEKLFF.